This T cell receptor (beta chain) was captured in a study of blood T cell repertoires in COVID-19. Participant ages covered roughly 18 to 89 years across about two dozen US areas. Cohort assignment relied on participant-reported clinical history. The CDR3 has 15 amino acids. Per the germline V gene, CDR1 is MDHEN and CDR2 is SYDVKM. The V gene lost 2 bases and the J gene lost 7 bases, with 17 bases spanning the gap. Clones were read by immunoSEQ multiplex PCR, and TCRdb kept only the in-frame ones, dropping some. Of 210,000 or so clones listed, under 90% are singletons. This clonotype was sampled from a woman aged 50 to 60 with acute COVID-19. V usage is TRBV28 and J usage is TRBJ1-1; D is uncertain. Sequencing was carried out using PBMCs or T cells enriched from blood (not recorded which). The CDR3 loop reads CASSLASGNTGEAFF. In DNA, the CDR3 is TGTGCCAGCAGTTTAGCTTCGGGGAACACCGGTGAAGCTTTCTTT.